The T cell receptor (beta chain) under discussion was sequenced for a study of T cells in Graves' hyperthyroidism and ophthalmopathy. General observations from the study: Stable hyperthyroidism and ophthalmopathy were separated using 13 V-J signatures.

Amplification of TCR beta CDR3 regions was performed using RNA transcripts as template. The HTBI set primed first-round TCR CDR3 RT-PCR. One entry per CDR3 protein results from TCRdb running MiXCR on the multiplex PCR reads. The sample has hundreds of thousands of distinct CDR3 sequences; 14% are singletons. This clonotype has at least ten counts. The antigen remains undetermined. This clonotype originated in a woman between 18 and 29 years old with Graves' hyperthyroidism. Sequenced sample: blood.

In DNA, the CDR3 is TGCGCCAGCAGCCGCCAGACACCCACAGATACGCAGTATTTT. It yields the protein CASSRQTPTDTQYF. J is TRBJ2-3 and V is TRBV5-1, with D unclear. The CDR3 is made up of 14 amino acids. V lost 4 bases to trimming and J lost 2 bases, with 11 bases between them. Germline CDR1 is SGHRS and CDR2 is YFSETQ.